Listed below are T cell receptor beta chains from one sample, sequenced in a study of blood T cell repertoires in COVID-19. Sequencing used immunoSEQ multiplex PCR; TCRdb keeps in-frame clones, though not all of them. The sample yields 220,000 or so clones, roughly nine tenths seen once. The sample taken for sequencing was peripheral blood. The receptors were sampled from a woman aged 50 to 60 with COVID-19, enrolled during active disease. CDR3s include the opening cysteine and the closing phenylalanine or tryptophan. The order of the fields is J gene, V gene, clone size, D gene, CDR3 protein, CDR3 DNA. The D gene is left open where the match is weak. Some rows have no size entry. The others give once, few or many, or a class for an expanded clone.

TRBJ2-1	TRBV28	.	.	CASSLQGEDEQFF	TGTGCCAGCAGTCTCCAGGGTGAGGATGAGCAGTTCTTC
TRBJ2-1	TRBV29-1	.	TRBD2	CSVRAGGENEQFF	TGCAGCGTTCGAGCGGGGGGAGAAAATGAGCAGTTCTTC
TRBJ1-3	TRBV3-1/TRBV3-2	.	TRBD1	CASSQATGTGSSGNTIYF	TGTGCCAGCAGCCAAGCAACCGGGACAGGGAGCTCTGGAAACACCATATATTTT
TRBJ2-6	TRBV9	.	.	CASSHRFSGANVLTF	TGTGCCAGCAGCCACAGGTTCTCTGGGGCCAACGTCCTGACTTTC
TRBJ1-5	TRBV19	.	TRBD1	CASSIGTGFNQPQHF	TGTGCCAGTAGTATAGGGACAGGCTTCAATCAGCCCCAGCATTTT
TRBJ1-5	TRBV27	once	.	CASSLNSLNQPQHF	TGTGCCAGCAGTTTAAACAGTCTTAATCAGCCCCAGCATTTT
TRBJ1-4	TRBV7-2	few	TRBD1	CASSLATGDNEKLFF	TGTGCCAGCAGCTTAGCAACAGGGGATAATGAAAAACTGTTTTTT
TRBJ1-2	TRBV28	.	TRBD1	CASTLTGNYGYTF	TGTGCCAGCACACTGACAGGGAACTATGGCTACACCTTC
TRBJ2-1	TRBV9	.	.	CASSVQGREQFF	TGTGCCAGCAGCGTACAGGGCCGTGAGCAGTTCTTC
TRBJ2-5	TRBV7-2	.	TRBD2	CASSLGLASFETQYF	TGTGCCAGCAGCTTGGGACTAGCATCCTTCGAGACCCAGTACTTC
TRBJ2-1	TRBV11-3	.	TRBD2	CASSPLASGYNEQFF	TGTGCCAGCAGCCCCCTGGCTAGCGGCTACAATGAGCAGTTCTTC
TRBJ1-1	TRBV19	.	.	CASKGLDSTEAFF	TGTGCCAGTAAGGGGTTGGACAGCACTGAAGCTTTCTTT
TRBJ1-2	TRBV2	.	.	CASTSEVHYGYTF	TGTGCCAGCACGTCGGAGGTGCACTATGGCTACACCTTC
TRBJ1-1	TRBV7-8	.	TRBD1	CASSLRDRGSTEAFF	TGTGCCAGCAGCCTCCGGGACAGGGGGAGCACTGAAGCTTTCTTT
TRBJ1-5	TRBV28	.	.	CASSRLQGNQPQHF	TGTGCCAGCAGTCGCCTACAGGGTAATCAGCCCCAGCATTTT
TRBJ1-6	TRBV19	.	TRBD1	CASSTWTGGDSPLHF	TGTGCCAGTAGTACCTGGACAGGGGGGGATTCACCCCTCCACTTT
TRBJ1-1	TRBV6-4	.	TRBD1	CASKTPRGRKNTEAFF	TGTGCCAGCAAGACTCCCAGGGGGCGCAAGAACACTGAAGCTTTCTTT
TRBJ1-2	TRBV2	.	.	CASSGSPANYGYTF	TGTGCCAGCAGTGGTTCGCCAGCTAACTATGGCTACACCTTC
TRBJ2-3	TRBV6-5	.	.	CASSSQGVVRDTQYF	TGTGCCAGCAGTAGTCAGGGTGTAGTCAGGGATACGCAGTATTTT
TRBJ1-3	TRBV6-4	.	TRBD1	CASSDSRDRGPPGNTIYF	TGTGCCAGCAGTGACTCGAGGGACAGGGGGCCACCTGGAAACACCATATATTTT
TRBJ2-1	TRBV11-2	.	.	CASSLTSHRDEQFF	TGTGCCAGCAGCTTAACTAGCCATAGGGATGAGCAGTTCTTC
TRBJ2-2	TRBV28	.	TRBD1	CASSLLKDRVNTGELFF	TGTGCCAGCAGTTTACTAAAGGACAGGGTGAACACCGGGGAGCTGTTTTTT
TRBJ1-1	TRBV19	.	.	CASGEAFF	TGTGCCAGTGGGGAGGCTTTCTTT
TRBJ2-1	TRBV9	.	TRBD2	CASSAGSSGGAFNEQFF	TGTGCCAGCAGCGCGGGGTCTAGCGGGGGGGCTTTCAATGAGCAGTTCTTC
TRBJ1-1	TRBV10-3	.	TRBD1	CAISELQGVEAFF	TGTGCCATCAGTGAATTACAGGGGGTTGAAGCTTTCTTT
TRBJ1-3	TRBV10-3	.	.	CANRDISGNTIYF	TGTGCCAACCGGGACATCTCTGGAAACACCATATATTTT
TRBJ1-2	TRBV10-3	.	.	CAISDQQGTYGYTF	TGTGCCATCAGTGACCAACAGGGAACCTATGGCTACACCTTC
TRBJ2-1	TRBV5-1	.	.	CASSLNRAEEQFF	TGCGCCAGCAGCTTAAACAGGGCTGAGGAGCAGTTCTTC
TRBJ1-1	TRBV6-2/TRBV6-3	once	.	CASSYSPRNTEAFF	TGTGCCAGCAGTTACTCCCCTAGGAACACTGAAGCTTTCTTT
TRBJ1-1	TRBV7-3	.	.	CASSPQGGGHNTEAFF	TGTGCCAGCAGCCCCCAGGGAGGAGGGCATAACACTGAAGCTTTCTTT
TRBJ2-1	TRBV5-1	few	TRBD1	CASSQDRVAGEQFF	TGCGCCAGCAGCCAGGACAGGGTGGCTGGGGAGCAGTTCTTC
TRBJ2-3	TRBV3-1/TRBV3-2	.	TRBD2	CASSQGLAGATDTQYF	TGTGCCAGCAGCCAGGGACTAGCGGGGGCTACAGATACGCAGTATTTT
TRBJ1-3	TRBV9	.	.	CASSMGPPGNTIYF	TGTGCCAGCAGCATGGGCCCGCCGGGAAACACCATATATTTT
TRBJ1-5	TRBV6-5	.	.	CASSYSGGADQPQHF	TGTGCCAGCAGTTACTCGGGAGGGGCTGATCAGCCCCAGCATTTT
TRBJ1-2	TRBV5-6	once	.	CASIPRWGLFYGYTF	TGTGCCAGCATTCCCCGGTGGGGACTCTTCTATGGCTACACCTTC
TRBJ2-2	TRBV11-2	.	TRBD2	CASSLTYGGAAGELFF	TGTGCCAGCAGCCTAACGTACGGGGGGGCCGCCGGGGAGCTGTTTTTT
TRBJ2-5	TRBV6-4	.	TRBD1	CASRDRRPQETQYF	TGTGCCAGCAGGGACAGGAGACCTCAAGAGACCCAGTACTTC
TRBJ1-1	TRBV19	.	.	CASNRNTEAFF	TGTGCCAGTAATAGGAACACTGAAGCTTTCTTT
TRBJ2-5	TRBV5-1	.	.	CASSAGTGNQETQYF	TGCGCCAGCAGCGCCGGGACTGGTAATCAAGAGACCCAGTACTTC
TRBJ2-7	TRBV6-1	.	.	CASSDGYEQYF	TGTGCCAGCAGTGACGGCTACGAGCAGTACTTC